Listed below are T cell receptor beta chains from one sample, sequenced in a study of neurological immune-mediated disorders. TCRdb fed the 5' RACE reads into MiXCR, producing one record per CDR3 protein. The top ten hold approximately 3% of the sample, which has about 92,000 distinct CDR3 sequences, under 4.5% seen once. Input material: PBMCs. The receptor set was obtained from a woman between 50 and 59 years old with multiple sclerosis. Each CDR3 is given with its conserved first and last residue. Only part of the rows carry a size: once, few, many, or a class if the clone is expanded.

cdr3_aa clone_size j_call v_call
CASSLAGQPNTGELFF many TRBJ2-2 TRBV5-1
CASSHRQANKTQNF few TRBJ1-5 TRBV28
CASSLLYNEKLFF many TRBJ1-4 TRBV27
CSARGVGQGALDQETQYF many TRBJ2-5 TRBV20-1
CSATDSGNTIYF many TRBJ1-3 TRBV20-1
CASSTRTGGDTQYF many TRBJ2-3 TRBV7-2
CASSFRLAGRTDTQYF many TRBJ2-3 TRBV7-6
CASSQVRWNLYGYTF many TRBJ1-2 TRBV3-1
CASSSGQVTGELFF - TRBJ2-2 TRBV7-3
CASSQDYREVGYTF few TRBJ1-2 TRBV4-3
CASRWRGGTGELFF many TRBJ2-2 TRBV6-5
CASSLADGNTIYF many TRBJ1-3 TRBV7-7
CSAPLAGGVNDEQFF many TRBJ2-1 TRBV20-1
CASSWGYRGLETQYF many TRBJ2-5 TRBV5-1
CASSQDLYQETQYF many TRBJ2-5 TRBV7-2
CASSYQTGQPQHF - TRBJ1-5 TRBV5-1
CASIRVGGRAGNEQFF many TRBJ2-1 TRBV12-3/TRBV12-4
CASSFHNFGTGAYEQYF many TRBJ2-7 TRBV5-6
CASSYLSGLANEKLFF many TRBJ1-4 TRBV6-5
CASSQPGAGLETQYF many TRBJ2-5 TRBV4-1
CSAALQGAGETQYF many TRBJ2-5 TRBV20-1
CASRHWDYTYEQYF few TRBJ2-7 TRBV5-1